What follows are 27 T cell receptor beta chains derived from one specimen sequenced in a study of siplizumab effects on memory and regulatory T cells. Sequenced by immunoSEQ multiplex PCR; TCRdb stores in-frame clones only, minus some. The sample comprises about 100,000 clones, approximately 92% of which are singletons, and 0.14% to 0.15% rests with the top ten. The material sequenced was CD4+ T cells sorted from blood. Receptors were obtained from a human donor in good health.

This chain uses TRBV6-4 with TRBJ1-6, with 8 bases aligning to TRBD1. Germline CDR1 reads MRHNA; CDR2 reads SNTAGT. V trimming: 9 bases; J trimming: 9 bases; junction bases outside the gene matches: 7. The CDR3 has 13 amino acids. CDR3 sequence reads: CASRQGLGSPLHF. As DNA, the CDR3 is TGTGCCAGTAGACAGGGGCTGGGTTCACCCCTCCACTTT.

The chain carries TRBV7-8 and TRBJ1-4; D is undetermined. The CDR3 spans 16 residues. Germline CDR1 SGHVS, CDR2 FQNEAQ. The germline V and J ends were trimmed by 4 bases and 0 bases, with 12 bases remaining between them. The CDR3 region has the DNA TGTGCCAGCAGCTCACTTAGCGGTGCAACTAATGAAAAACTGTTTTTT. It codes for CASSSLSGATNEKLFF.

The chain links TRBV21-1 to TRBJ2-7; TRBD1 is the table's D call and was not checked against the DNA. TRBV21-1 is a pseudogene. The CDR3 is 12 amino acids. The CDR3 bases are TGTGCCAGCTGGGGACACACCTACGAGCAGTACTTC. It yields the protein CASWGHTYEQYF.

The chain employs TRBV30 and TRBJ2-7; D may be TRBD1 (5 bases). The CDR3 consists of 15 residues. Germline assignment: CDR1 GTSNPN and CDR2 SVGIG (reference sequence). Trimming pared 2 bases from V and 4 bases from J, leaving 18 bases between. The CDR3 DNA sequence: TGTGCCTGGAGTCATGGGTCAGGGTCGGGTTACGAGCAGTACTTC. This sequence encodes CAWSHGSGSGYEQYF.

The chain has TRBV27 and TRBJ1-2, with 9 bases fitting TRBD1. Germline V gene lookup returns CDR1 MNHEY and CDR2 SMNVEV (reference sequence). The V and J ends lost 8 bases and 3 bases, in that order; junction bases with no gene match: 16. The CDR3 consists of 17 residues. CDR3 DNA sequence: TGTGCCAGCGGGAGCGGGACAGGGATTTTTTTCGACTATGGCTACACCTTC. It yields the protein CASGSGTGIFFDYGYTF.

The chain links TRBV7-2 to TRBJ2-7; D is possibly TRBD2 (6 bases). Trimming pared 2 bases from V and 2 bases from J, leaving 16 bases between. This CDR3 is built from 16 residues. The germline V gene has CDR1 SGHTA and CDR2 FQGNSA. The CDR3 protein is CASSLQSGPTPYEQYF. The CDR3 DNA is TGTGCCAGCAGCTTACAGAGCGGGCCGACCCCCTACGAGCAGTACTTC. The full variable domain, in which reference TRBV7-2 and TRBJ2-7 provide the parts outside the CDR3, is GAGVSQSPSNKVTEKGKDVELRCDPISGHTALYWYRQSLGQGLEFLIYFQGNSAPDKSGLPSDRFSAERTGGSVSTLTIQRTQQEDSAVYLCASSLQSGPTPYEQYFGPGTRLTVT.

The chain employs TRBV7-2 and TRBJ1-1, with D unclear. V dropped 1 base and J dropped 1 base, with 7 bases sitting between them. The CDR3 contains 14 residues. Per germline, CDR1 SGHTA and CDR2 FQGNSA. CDR3 region: CASSLESRNTEAFF. CDR3 DNA: TGTGCCAGCAGCTTAGAATCTAGGAACACTGAAGCTTTCTTT.

The rearrangement links TRBV6-5 to TRBJ2-2; D possibly corresponds to TRBD2 (6 bases). Trimming left V 6 bases short and J 4 bases short, with 9 bases between. The CDR3 spans 13 residues. Germline V gene data show CDR1 as MNHEY and CDR2 as SVGAGI. In nucleotides, the CDR3 is TGTGCCAGCAGGAGACTAGTCACCGGGGAGCTGTTTTTT. It codes for CASRRLVTGELFF.

The chain has TRBV21-1 and TRBJ1-5; the tabulated D call, TRBD1, remains unverified against the DNA. TRBV21-1 is tagged as a pseudogene. The CDR3 has 16 amino acids. The DNA for the CDR3 is TGTGCCAGCAGCCCCCGGGACAGGGGGCGAAGTCAGCCCCAGCATTTT. Its translation: CASSPRDRGRSQPQHF.

The V and J genes are TRBV11-2 and TRBJ2-3; D is possibly TRBD2 (7 bases). CDR3 length equals 16 residues. Germline loops: CDR1 SGHAT, CDR2 FQNNGV. V lost 1 base and J lost 3, with 14 bases in between. CDR3 loop: CASSLGFGGQTDTQYF. In DNA form, the CDR3 reads TGTGCCAGCAGCTTAGGGTTCGGGGGGCAAACAGATACGCAGTATTTT.

The V call is TRBV19, the J call TRBJ1-1, with 8 bases aligning to TRBD1. The CDR3 is 17 residues long. CDR1 LNHDA and CDR2 SQIVND come from the germline V gene (reference sequence). V trimming: 5 bases; J trimming: 3 bases; junction bases outside the gene matches: 14. CDR3 nucleotide sequence: TGTGCCAGTAGTCCCCCGACAGGGGCCAAAGGGGACACTGAAGCTTTCTTT. Protein: CASSPPTGAKGDTEAFF. Combining the CDR3 with reference TRBV19 and TRBJ1-1 gives the whole variable domain DGGITQSPKYLFRKEGQNVTLSCEQNLNHDAMYWYRQDPGQGLRLIYYSQIVNDFQKGDIAEGYSVSREKKESFPLTVTSAQKNPTAFYLCASSPPTGAKGDTEAFFGQGTRLTVV.

The rearrangement uses TRBV28 and TRBJ1-5; TRBD1 is a possible D gene (6 bases). Germline lookup yields CDR1 MDHEN and CDR2 SYDVKM. Trimming pared 6 bases from V and 3 bases from J, leaving 15 bases between. The CDR3 totals 15 residues. CDR3 in DNA: TGTGCCAGCAGCCCAACGACAGGCTTCAATCAGCCCCAGCATTTT. Encoded protein: CASSPTTGFNQPQHF.

This clone was recorded only once. The chain employs TRBV5-6 and TRBJ2-7, with unresolved D. Germline V gene sequence: CDR1 SGHDT, CDR2 YYEEEE. Trimming stripped 0 bases from V and 2 bases from J, with 6 bases between. This CDR3 has 13 amino acids. CDR3: CASSLALPYEQYF. CDR3 DNA: TGTGCCAGCAGCTTGGCCTTGCCCTACGAGCAGTACTTC.

This clone is a singleton in its sample. The V and J genes are TRBV10-2 and TRBJ2-5; TRBD2 agrees at 14 bases. The V segment lost 6 bases and the J segment 2 bases; nucleotides outside the gene matches: 11. This CDR3 spans 18 amino acids. Germline V CDR1 and CDR2: WSHSY, SAAADI. The CDR3 coding sequence is TGCGCCAGCAGACGGACTAGCGGGGGGTCGTCACTACAAGAGACCCAGTACTTC. Encoded protein: CASRRTSGGSSLQETQYF.

The rearrangement joins TRBV28 to TRBJ2-6, with D possibly TRBD2 on 6 matching bases. V dropped 5 bases and J dropped 0 bases, with 14 bases sitting between them. CDR1 and CDR2 from the germline V gene are MDHEN and SYDVKM. CDR3 length equals 17 residues. In nucleotides, the CDR3 is TGTGCCAGCAGTACGGGAGCCATACCCTCTGGGGCCAACGTCCTGACTTTC. The encoded protein is CASSTGAIPSGANVLTF.

The V call is TRBV7-2, the J call TRBJ2-1; TRBD2 matches at 8 bases. Trimming took 7 bases from V and 8 from J; bases not matched to a gene: 7. CDR1 is SGHTA, CDR2 FQGNSA, per germline. The CDR3 spans 13 residues. CDR3 loop: CASTRGAEDEQFF. CDR3 in DNA: TGTGCCAGCACGCGGGGGGCCGAGGATGAGCAGTTCTTC.

The J gene is TRBJ2-7, the V gene TRBV6-1; 10 bases agree with TRBD1. The V gene's germline CDR1 is MNHNS and CDR2 SASEGT. The CDR3 contains 13 residues. V shed 7 bases, J shed 5 bases, and the junction held 5 bases outside the gene matches. The CDR3 DNA sequence: TGTGCCAGCACCAGACAGGGGGCAAACGAGCAGTACTTC. It codes for CASTRQGANEQYF.

This sequence joins TRBV25-1 and TRBJ1-2; D is uncertain. Deletions cut 1 base from V and 1 base from J, with 7 bases between. The CDR3 spans 14 residues. Germline V gene sequence: CDR1 MGHDK, CDR2 SYGVNS. The CDR3 sequence is CASSESGYNYGYTF. The CDR3 DNA is TGTGCCAGCAGTGAATCTGGTTATAACTATGGCTACACCTTC.

As regards this clone: Other nucleotide sequences in the sample specify the same CDR3. The chain recombines TRBV7-9 with TRBJ1-1; D is perhaps TRBD1 (5 bases). The germline V and J ends were trimmed by 3 bases and 0 bases, with 8 bases remaining between them. The CDR3 sequence is 14 residues long. CDR1 SEHNR and CDR2 FQNEAQ come from the germline V gene (reference sequence). CDR3 sequence: CASSLGGMNTEAFF. Written as DNA, the CDR3 is TGTGCCAGCAGCTTGGGGGGGATGAACACTGAAGCTTTCTTT.

The V call is TRBV5-4, the J call TRBJ2-3, with a possible D match to TRBD2 (5 bases). The length of the CDR3 is 14 residues. From germline, CDR1 is SGHNT and CDR2 YYREEE (reference sequence). Trimming pared 0 bases from V and 5 bases from J, leaving 10 bases between. The CDR3 DNA is TGTGCCAGCAGCTTGGGGGCCCGGGGAGATACGCAGTATTTT. Residues: CASSLGARGDTQYF.

This chain uses TRBV5-6 with TRBJ2-3; D not certain. The V gene lost 2 bases and the J gene lost 4 bases, with 11 bases spanning the gap. This CDR3 is built from 14 residues. The V gene's germline CDR1 is SGHDT and CDR2 YYEEEE. CDR3 loop: CASSFDPAADTQYF. CDR3 nucleotide sequence: TGTGCCAGCAGCTTCGATCCAGCCGCAGATACGCAGTATTTT.

The chain joins TRBV6-1 to TRBJ1-4; D is undetermined. Germline CDR1 and CDR2: MNHNS and SASEGT. CDR3 length equals 13 residues. V was shortened by 7 bases and J by 0 bases, with 6 bases between the two germline ends. The CDR3, as DNA: TGTGCCAGCACCGGGGCAACTAATGAAAAACTGTTTTTT. Its protein product is CASTGATNEKLFF.

The chain links TRBV6-5 to TRBJ1-1; D unclear. The germline V gene has CDR1 MNHEY and CDR2 SVGAGI. Trimming shortened V by 6 bases and J by 0 bases, and 11 bases separated the two germline ends. The CDR3 is 14 amino acids. CDR3 bases: TGTGCCAGCAGAGGCTGGGCCATGAACACTGAAGCTTTCTTT. Protein product: CASRGWAMNTEAFF.

The rearrangement links TRBV5-5 to TRBJ2-1; 11 nucleotides agree with TRBD1. V lost 3 bases to trimming and J lost 10 bases; unmatched junction nucleotides: 9. CDR3 length: 15 amino acids. The germline gives CDR1 SGHKS, CDR2 YYEKEE (reference sequence). CDR3 nucleotides: TGTGCCAGCAGCTCGGGGAGGACAGGGGGCGGAGAGCAGTTCTTC. It is translated as CASSSGRTGGGEQFF.

The J gene is TRBJ2-1, the V gene TRBV5-4, with D perhaps being TRBD1 or TRBD2 (6 bases each). Between the trimmed V and J ends, which lost 7 bases and 5 bases, there was a span of 13 bases. The CDR3 totals 13 residues. The germline CDR1 and CDR2 sequences are SGHNT and YYREEE (reference sequence). In DNA, the CDR3 is TGTGCCAGCGGACCGAGGGGGGACAATGAGCAGTTCTTC. Protein sequence: CASGPRGDNEQFF.

The chain is built from TRBV13 and TRBJ1-2; D is ambiguous. This CDR3 contains 16 residues. Between the trimmed V and J ends, which lost 0 bases and 4 bases, there was a span of 15 bases. Germline loops: CDR1 PRHDT, CDR2 FYEKMQ (reference sequence). The CDR3 reads CASSLGYRSALYGYTF. CDR3 in DNA: TGTGCCAGCAGCTTAGGTTATAGGTCAGCTCTCTATGGCTACACCTTC.

The chain carries TRBV11-2 and TRBJ2-2; the D gene is possibly TRBD1 (6 bases). CDR1 SGHAT and CDR2 FQNNGV come from the germline V gene. V was pared by 5 bases and J by 1 base, with 23 bases between. The CDR3 extends over 19 amino acids. CDR3 in DNA: TGTGCCAGCAGCGAAGGGGTGACAGGCCGATTTTGGAACACCGGGGAGCTGTTTTTT. Translated, it gives CASSEGVTGRFWNTGELFF.